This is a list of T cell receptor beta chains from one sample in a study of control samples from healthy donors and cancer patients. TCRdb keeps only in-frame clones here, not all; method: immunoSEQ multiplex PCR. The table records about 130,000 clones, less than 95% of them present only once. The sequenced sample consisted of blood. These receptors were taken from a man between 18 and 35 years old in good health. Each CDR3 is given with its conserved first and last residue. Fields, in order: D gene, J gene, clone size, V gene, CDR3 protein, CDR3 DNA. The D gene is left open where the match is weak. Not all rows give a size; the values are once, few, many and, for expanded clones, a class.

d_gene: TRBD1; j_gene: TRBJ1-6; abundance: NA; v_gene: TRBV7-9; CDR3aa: CASSSDREISPLHF; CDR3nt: TGTGCCAGCAGCTCCGACAGGGAGATTTCACCCCTCCACTTT
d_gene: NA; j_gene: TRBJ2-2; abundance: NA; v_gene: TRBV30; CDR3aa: CAWSPEAGELFF; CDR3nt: TGTGCCTGGTCCCCGGAGGCCGGGGAGCTGTTTTTT
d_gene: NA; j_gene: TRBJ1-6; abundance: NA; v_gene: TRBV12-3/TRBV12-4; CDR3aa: CASKGRVNSPLHF; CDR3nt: TGTGCCAGCAAAGGCAGGGTCAATTCACCCCTCCACTTT
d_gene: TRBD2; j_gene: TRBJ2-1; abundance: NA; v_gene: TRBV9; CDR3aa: CASSRERLAGPSMLNEQFF; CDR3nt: TGTGCCAGCAGCAGAGAGAGACTAGCGGGGCCGTCGATGCTCAATGAGCAGTTCTTC
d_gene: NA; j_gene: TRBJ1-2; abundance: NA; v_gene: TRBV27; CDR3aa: CASSFAPMRGNYGYTF; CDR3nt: TGTGCCAGCAGTTTCGCCCCGATGAGGGGCAACTATGGCTACACCTTC
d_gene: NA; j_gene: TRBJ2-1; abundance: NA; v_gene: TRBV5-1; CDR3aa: CASSLEGPTYNEQFF; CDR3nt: TGCGCCAGCAGCTTGGAGGGCCCCACCTACAATGAGCAGTTCTTC
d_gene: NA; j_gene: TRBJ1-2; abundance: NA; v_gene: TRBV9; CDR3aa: CASSVGEGGVNTF; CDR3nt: TGTGCCAGCAGCGTAGGAGAAGGGGGGGTCAACACCTTC
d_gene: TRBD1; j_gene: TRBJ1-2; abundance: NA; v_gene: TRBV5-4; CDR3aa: CASRLGQINYGYTF; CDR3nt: TGTGCCAGCAGATTGGGACAGATTAACTATGGCTACACCTTC
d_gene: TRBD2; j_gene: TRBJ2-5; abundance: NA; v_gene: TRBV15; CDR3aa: CATSSWTSALQETQYF; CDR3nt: TGTGCCACCAGCTCATGGACTAGCGCCCTCCAAGAGACCCAGTACTTC
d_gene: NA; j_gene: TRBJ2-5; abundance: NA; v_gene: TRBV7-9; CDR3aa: CASSSGHGGLRETQYF; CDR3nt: TGTGCCAGCAGCAGTGGGCACGGGGGGCTTCGAGAGACCCAGTACTTC
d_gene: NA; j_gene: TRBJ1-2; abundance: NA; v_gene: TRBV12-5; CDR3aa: CASGRAPVPEFYGYTF; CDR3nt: TGTGCTAGTGGTAGAGCGCCAGTCCCTGAATTCTATGGCTACACCTTC
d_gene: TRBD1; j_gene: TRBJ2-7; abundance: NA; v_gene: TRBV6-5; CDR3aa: CASSYTQGDYEQYF; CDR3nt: TGTGCCAGCAGTTACACGCAGGGGGACTACGAGCAGTACTTC
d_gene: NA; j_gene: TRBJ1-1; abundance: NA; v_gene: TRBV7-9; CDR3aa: CASSLAANRVLNTEAFF; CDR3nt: TGTGCCAGCAGCTTAGCGGCGAATCGGGTTCTGAACACTGAAGCTTTCTTT
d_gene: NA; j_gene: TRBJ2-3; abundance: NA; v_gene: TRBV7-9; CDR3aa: CASSTSLGPADTQYF; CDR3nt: TGTGCCAGCAGCACGAGCTTGGGGCCGGCAGATACGCAGTATTTT
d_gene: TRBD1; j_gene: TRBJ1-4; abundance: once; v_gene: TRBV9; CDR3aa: CASSVAGTGLVKLFF; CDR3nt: TGTGCCAGCAGCGTAGCCGGGACAGGGCTTGTGAAACTGTTTTTT
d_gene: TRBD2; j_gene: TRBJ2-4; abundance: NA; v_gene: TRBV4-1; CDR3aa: CASSQGTSGSSIQYF; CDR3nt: TGCGCCAGCAGCCAGGGGACTAGCGGTTCTTCCATTCAGTACTTC
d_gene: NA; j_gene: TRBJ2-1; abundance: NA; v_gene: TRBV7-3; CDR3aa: CASSKTQGYNEQFF; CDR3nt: TGTGCCAGCAGCAAAACCCAGGGGTACAATGAGCAGTTCTTC
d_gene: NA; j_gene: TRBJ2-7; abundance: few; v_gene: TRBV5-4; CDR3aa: CASSNRGGDSSYEQYF; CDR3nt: TGTGCCAGCAGCAACCGAGGCGGGGACAGCTCCTACGAGCAGTACTTC
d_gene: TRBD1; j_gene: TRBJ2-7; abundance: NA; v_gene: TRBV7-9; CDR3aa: CASSFGAGGLYEQYF; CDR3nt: TGTGCCAGCAGCTTTGGGGCAGGGGGCCTCTACGAGCAGTACTTC
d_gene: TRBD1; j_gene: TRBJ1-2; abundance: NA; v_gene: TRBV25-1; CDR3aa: CASSEVGTAGDYGYTF; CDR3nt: TGTGCCAGCAGTGAAGTCGGGACAGCTGGCGACTATGGCTACACCTTC
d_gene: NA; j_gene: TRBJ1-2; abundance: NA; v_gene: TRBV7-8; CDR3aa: CASSTDDYGYTF; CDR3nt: TGTGCCAGCAGCACCGACGACTATGGCTACACCTTC
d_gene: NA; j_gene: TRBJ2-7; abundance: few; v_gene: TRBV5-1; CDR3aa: CASSPDLGGVYEQYF; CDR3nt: TGCGCCAGCAGCCCCGACCTAGGTGGAGTCTACGAGCAGTACTTC
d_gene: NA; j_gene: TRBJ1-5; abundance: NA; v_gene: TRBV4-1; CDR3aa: CASSQRGGSNQPQHF; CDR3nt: TGCGCCAGCAGCCAGAGGGGGGGCAGCAATCAGCCCCAGCATTTT
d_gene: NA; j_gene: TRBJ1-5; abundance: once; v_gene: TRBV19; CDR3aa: CASSIVGRGNQPQHF; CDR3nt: TGTGCCAGTAGTATAGTGGGCAGAGGCAATCAGCCCCAGCATTTT
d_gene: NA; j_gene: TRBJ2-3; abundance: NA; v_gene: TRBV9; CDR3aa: CASSVVADSTDTQYF; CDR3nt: TGTGCCAGCAGCGTAGTAGCGGACAGCACAGATACGCAGTATTTT
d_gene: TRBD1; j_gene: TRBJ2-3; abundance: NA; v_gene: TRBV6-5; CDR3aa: CASSFGTGKGADTQYF; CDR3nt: TGTGCCAGCAGTTTTGGGACAGGGAAGGGAGCAGATACGCAGTATTTT
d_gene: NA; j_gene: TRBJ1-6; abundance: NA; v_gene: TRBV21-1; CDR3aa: CASSKGASPPYSPLHF; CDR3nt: TGTGCCAGCAGCAAAGGAGCCAGTCCGCCCTATTCACCCCTCCACTTT
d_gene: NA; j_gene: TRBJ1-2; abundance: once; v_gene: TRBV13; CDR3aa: CASSLGRGNYGYTF; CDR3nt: TGTGCCAGCAGCTTAGGACGGGGTAACTATGGCTACACCTTC
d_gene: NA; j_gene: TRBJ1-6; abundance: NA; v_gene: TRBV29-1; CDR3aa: CSVGWGAGDSPLHF; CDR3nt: TGCAGCGTTGGGTGGGGGGCCGGCGATTCACCCCTCCACTTT
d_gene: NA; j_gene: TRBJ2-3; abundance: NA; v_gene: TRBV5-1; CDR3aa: CASSLQGRVDTQYF; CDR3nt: TGCGCCAGCAGCTTGCAGGGCAGAGTGGATACGCAGTATTTT
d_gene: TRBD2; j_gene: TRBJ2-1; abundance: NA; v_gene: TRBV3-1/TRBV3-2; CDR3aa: CASSPRLAGVSEQFF; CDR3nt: TGTGCCAGCAGCCCACGACTAGCGGGGGTGAGTGAGCAGTTCTTC
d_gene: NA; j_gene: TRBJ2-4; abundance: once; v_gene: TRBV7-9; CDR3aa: CASSLGGKNIQYF; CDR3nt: TGTGCCAGCAGCTTGGGGGGCAAAAACATTCAGTACTTC
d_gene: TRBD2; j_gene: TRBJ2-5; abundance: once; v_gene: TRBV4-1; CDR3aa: CASSQTAWTSGGLRVETQYF; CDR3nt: TGCGCCAGCAGCCAAACTGCTTGGACTAGCGGGGGTTTGAGGGTAGAGACCCAGTACTTC
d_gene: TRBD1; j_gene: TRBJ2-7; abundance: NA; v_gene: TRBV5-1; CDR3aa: CASRRDRVGEQYF; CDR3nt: TGCGCCAGCAGGCGCGACAGGGTGGGGGAGCAGTACTTC
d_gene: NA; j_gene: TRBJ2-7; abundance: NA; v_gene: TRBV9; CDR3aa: CASSGTGPDEQYF; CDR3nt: TGTGCCAGCAGCGGTACAGGGCCCGACGAGCAGTACTTC
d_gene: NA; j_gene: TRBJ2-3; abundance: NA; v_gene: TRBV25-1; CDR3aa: CASRVSTDTQYF; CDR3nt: TGTGCCAGCAGAGTGAGCACAGATACGCAGTATTTT
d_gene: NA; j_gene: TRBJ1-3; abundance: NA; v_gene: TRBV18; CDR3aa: CASSFTENSGNTIYF; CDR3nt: TGTGCCAGCTCCTTCACTGAGAACTCTGGAAACACCATATATTTT
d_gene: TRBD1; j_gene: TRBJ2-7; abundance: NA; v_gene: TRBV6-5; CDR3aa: CASSTRTGGTYEQYF; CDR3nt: TGTGCCAGCAGTACCCGGACAGGGGGGACCTACGAGCAGTACTTC
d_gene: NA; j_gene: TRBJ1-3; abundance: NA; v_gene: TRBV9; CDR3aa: CASSVQGGGGNTIYF; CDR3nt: TGTGCCAGCAGCGTGCAGGGAGGAGGAGGAAACACCATATATTTT